This TCR beta chain stems from a study of immune cell composition in non-small cell lung cancer (TCRdb year 2017). Broadly, across the study: Histologic subtype, mainly lung adenocarcinoma or squamous cell carcinoma, was assigned on the basis of H&E together with p63, CK5, Napsin A and TTF-1 immunohistochemistry. A handful of tumour specimens that had TCR-beta data belonged to rare histological subtypes and were left out of the subtype comparisons. Supplementary cohort #1 consisted of roughly 9 lung adenocarcinoma cases with paired tumour/lung TCR-beta sequencing and with TIL populations generated to assess tumour reactivity. TCR-beta sequencing (Adaptive Biotechnologies) was performed on some 35 paired NSCLC tumour and non-adjacent lung specimens plus 26 tumour-only specimens.

TCR-beta CDR3 regions were amplified from genomic DNA by a two-step multiplex PCR, with the second step adding Illumina-compatible adaptors. As a commercial immunoSEQ service, TCR-beta immunosequencing was carried out on an Illumina platform. The authors' pipeline ran thus. Repertoires were summarised as Top 10 Clones, the percentage of T-cell templates from the ten most frequent sequences, and productive clonality. Productive clonality ranged from 0 to 1, with 1 indicating a monoclonal population. Sequences comprising at least 0.1% of tumour T-cell templates but absent from matched non-adjacent lung were defined as tumour-associated clones and were identified via log10 scatter plots. Student's t-tests were used for two-group comparisons, ANOVA for comparisons across stages, and linear regression for relationships, with analyses done in GraphPad Prism7 and R. What TCRdb holds here is the immuneACCESS table cut down to in-frame rearrangements. Part of the clones is not present; checked against another copy, under half of the missing clones reflect an unresolved V gene, and the others are unexplained. V and J calls and clone size are as listed in that table; D and trimming were resolved from the DNA. This sample holds over 1,500 clones; around 76% were observed only once. The ten largest clones add up to 4.6% of the sample.

This clone was detected only a few times. There is no known antigen for this receptor. Base qualities are not recorded, but no much larger clone differs from it by a single base. From frozen aliquots of unsorted single-cell suspensions, genomic DNA was isolated using the QIAamp DNA kit. The tumour samples consisted of non-small cell lung cancer tissue that had been surgically resected. Tissues were received within 2 hours of resection and were immediately processed into single-cell suspensions. Tissue was broken up mechanically, digested enzymatically with DNase I, collagenase I and hyaluronidase for 30 minutes at 37 degrees C, and then filtered and RBC-lysed. The investigation overall reported the following: The reactivity cohort was only roughly eleven cases, and tumour-reactive clones were not shown to share sequences with the dominant in vivo tumour-associated clones. No significant correlation was found between tumour TCR-beta clonality and smoking pack-years. Tumour-associated clones >0.5% occurred in nearly half of NSCLC cases: approximately 35% of adenocarcinomas versus 75% to 80% of squamous carcinomas. Lung squamous cell carcinoma tumours had significantly higher Top 10 clone scores and productive clonality than lung adenocarcinoma tumours. In ten to eleven adenocarcinoma cases, a strong correlation was found between maximal tumour-associated clone frequency and TIL tumour reactivity, whereas no such correlation was found between overall clonality and TIL tumour reactivity.

Per the germline V gene, SGHTA is the CDR1 and FQGNSA is the CDR2. V ends up 5 bases short and J 14 bases short, with an unmatched junction base count of 9. There are 13 amino acids in the CDR3, from cysteine to phenylalanine inclusive. Left in the record is the CDR3 DNA by itself, 39 bases read in frame from the first base. This receptor was identified in a human donor with non-small cell lung cancer. Specimen: lung tumor tissue. The rearrangement joined TRBV7-2 to TRBJ2-1, and TRBD2 matches 10 of the central bases. CDR3 region: CASSTPLAGPEFF. The DNA is TGTGCCAGCAGCACGCCACTAGCGGGGCCAGAGTTCTTC.